What follows are 30 T cell receptor beta chains derived from one specimen sequenced in a study of cytomegalovirus exposure and HLA in healthy donors. PCR employed 60 Vbeta and 13 Jbeta primers. Here immunoSEQ multiplex PCR was the method, and the copy in TCRdb shows in-frame clones only, minus some. Of more than 90,000 clones detected, roughly 70% appear once; the ten largest clones hold 2.5% to 3%. What was sequenced was PBMCs. These receptors all come from a man in his fifties or sixties in good health and CMV-seronegative.

CDR3 sequence reads: CASSARTGLPGTEAFF. The CDR3, as DNA: TGTGCCAGCAGCGCCCGGACAGGGCTTCCGGGGACTGAAGCTTTCTTT. V usage is TRBV5-4 and J usage is TRBJ1-1, with 8 bases identical to TRBD1. The CDR3 loop spans 16 amino acids. Germline V lookup: CDR1 SGHNT, CDR2 YYREEE (reference sequence). The trim removed 4 bases at V and 5 bases at J, leaving 13 bases unmatched. The full variable domain, its missing parts supplied by reference TRBV5-4 and TRBJ1-1, is ETGVTQSPTHLIKTRGQQVTLRCSSQSGHNTVSWYQQALGQGPQFIFQYYREEENGRGNFPPRFSGLQFPNYSSELNVNALELDDSALYLCASSARTGLPGTEAFFGQGTRLTVV.

This clone was counted ten times or more. The chain recombines TRBV5-6 with TRBJ2-7; 11 bases are shared with TRBD2. Losses at the gene ends were 4 bases for V and 0 bases for J; bases not matched to a gene: 3. The CDR3 is made up of 15 amino acids. The V gene's germline CDR1 is SGHDT and CDR2 YYEEEE. CDR3: CASSGTSGFSYEQYV. The CDR3 DNA follows: TGTGCCAGCAGCGGGACTAGCGGCTTCTCCTACGAGCAGTACGTC.

The genes are TRBV9 and TRBJ2-3; unclear D gene. CDR1 SGDLS and CDR2 YYNGEE come from the germline V gene. This CDR3 has 12 amino acids. Trimming cost V 3 bases and J 7 bases, with 9 bases left between them. The CDR3 protein is CASSGVQYTQYF. The CDR3 DNA sequence: TGTGCCAGCAGCGGAGTACAGTATACGCAGTATTTT.

The CDR3 sequence is CASKYNSGSLAKNIQYF. Written as DNA, the CDR3 is TGCGCCAGCAAGTATAACTCGGGAAGTCTAGCCAAAAACATTCAGTACTTC. The chain links TRBV5-1 to TRBJ2-4; maybe TRBD2 (5 bases). CDR1 and CDR2 (germline): SGHRS, YFSETQ. V gave up 6 bases and J gave up 0 bases, with 19 bases separating them. The CDR3 runs to 17 residues.

This sequence joins TRBV7-3 and TRBJ2-2; maybe TRBD2 (5 bases). V was clipped by 4 bases and J by 4 bases, with 16 bases between them. The CDR3 has 16 amino acids. The V gene's germline CDR1 is SGHTA and CDR2 FQGTGA. CDR3 in amino acids: CASSSPTGSSTGELFF. The CDR3 region has the DNA TGTGCCAGCAGCTCCCCCACGGGGTCTAGCACCGGGGAGCTGTTTTTT.

This chain links TRBV13 with TRBJ1-2; a possible D gene is TRBD1 (5 bases). Germline CDR1 PRHDT, CDR2 FYEKMQ (reference sequence). Between the trimmed V and J ends, which lost 2 bases and 6 bases, there was a span of 16 bases. This CDR3 has 15 residues. Written as DNA, the CDR3 is TGTGCCAGCAGCTTAAGGGGTCAGATTGATCATGGCTACACCTTC. As protein: CASSLRGQIDHGYTF.

This chain connects TRBV4-3 to TRBJ1-2; the match to TRBD1 covers 11 bases. From germline, CDR1 is LGHNA and CDR2 YSLEER. V lost 2 bases and J lost 5; bases outside the gene matches: 4. The CDR3 extends over 15 amino acids. The DNA of the CDR3 is TGCGCCAGCAGCCAATCGGGACAGGGGGGGTATGGCTACACCTTC. Amino acid sequence: CASSQSGQGGYGYTF.

This rearrangement joins TRBV25-1 to TRBJ2-3; TRBD2 matches 8 bases. Germline loops: CDR1 MGHDK, CDR2 SYGVNS. The CDR3 is made up of 15 amino acids. With V trimmed by 5 bases and J by 2 bases, 6 bases remained unmatched. DNA of the CDR3: TGTGCCAGCAGTCCCAGCGGGGGCCTCACAGATACGCAGTATTTT. This translates into CASSPSGGLTDTQYF.

This chain links TRBV4-3 with TRBJ1-2, with 11 bases identical to TRBD1. V was pared by 4 bases and J by 8 bases, with 6 bases of the junction left unmatched. The CDR3 consists of 14 residues. The germline V gene encodes CDR1 LGHNA and CDR2 YSLEER. Written as DNA, the CDR3 is TGCGCCAGCAGCCGCGGGGACAGGGGGGGAGGCTACACCTTC. Translated, it gives CASSRGDRGGGYTF.

CDR3 coding DNA: TGTGCCACCGGGGGGGACTTAGCCCTGGGGACCCAGTACTTC. This codes for CATGGDLALGTQYF. V usage is TRBV6-1 and J usage is TRBJ2-5, with 8 bases lining up with TRBD2. J was trimmed by 7 bases and V by 10 bases; bases with no gene match: 14. CDR3 size: 14 residues. Germline CDR1 and CDR2: MNHNS and SASEGT.

The V and J genes are TRBV4-3 and TRBJ2-2; weak D call: TRBD1 (5 bases). The CDR3 extends over 15 amino acids. The V end lost 4 bases, the J end lost 6 bases, and 15 bases lay between the germline ends. From germline, CDR1 is LGHNA and CDR2 YSLEER. CDR3 amino acids: CASSPLAQGSGELFF. CDR3 DNA: TGCGCCAGCAGCCCGTTAGCCCAGGGATCCGGGGAGCTGTTTTTT.

The rearrangement joins TRBV5-6 to TRBJ2-3, with 7 positions matching TRBD2. With 1 base clipped from V and 4 bases from J, the junction kept 9 bases outside the gene matches. The CDR3 sequence is 16 residues long. Germline CDR1 is SGHDT and CDR2 is YYEEEE. The chain's CDR3 is CASSLKLAVFPDTQYF. Written as DNA, the CDR3 is TGTGCCAGCAGCTTGAAGCTAGCGGTTTTTCCAGATACGCAGTATTTT. The full variable domain, in which reference TRBV5-6 and TRBJ2-3 provide the parts outside the CDR3, is DAGVTQSPTHLIKTRGQQVTLRCSPKSGHDTVSWYQQALGQGPQFIFQYYEEEERQRGNFPDRFSGHQFPNYSSELNVNALLLGDSALYLCASSLKLAVFPDTQYFGPGTRLTVL.

The chain combines TRBV30 with TRBJ2-4; TRBD1 is a possible D gene (5 bases). Trimming stripped 1 base from V and 9 bases from J, with 10 bases between. CDR1 is GTSNPN, CDR2 SVGIG, per germline (reference sequence). The CDR3 contains 12 residues. In DNA form, the CDR3 reads TGTGCCTGGAGTGAGTCAGGGCCCATTCAGTACTTC. Translated: CAWSESGPIQYF.

The rearrangement uses TRBV7-2 and TRBJ2-7; D is perhaps TRBD1 (7 bases). The CDR3 covers 15 residues. CDR1 and CDR2 from the germline V gene are SGHTA and FQGNSA. Trimming stripped 3 bases from V and 6 bases from J, with 18 bases between. CDR3 protein: CASSLRRQGLGEQYF. The CDR3 coding sequence is TGTGCCAGCAGCTTGCGCCGACAGGGACTCGGCGAGCAGTACTTC.

This chain joins TRBV5-1 and TRBJ1-6; D ambiguous. Germline lookup yields CDR1 SGHRS and CDR2 YFSETQ. The CDR3 loop spans 14 amino acids. V was trimmed by 1 base and J by 9 bases, leaving 11 bases between them. This chain's CDR3 is CASSLTVLGSPLHF. The CDR3 DNA reads TGCGCCAGCAGCTTGACAGTCTTAGGTTCACCCCTCCACTTT.

The chain joins TRBV28 to TRBJ1-4; 9 bases are a match to TRBD1. The CDR3 is 14 amino acids. Looked up from germline, CDR1 is MDHEN and CDR2 is SYDVKM. V gave up 3 bases and J gave up 6 bases; unmatched junction bases: 2. CDR3 residues: CASSFRTGDEKLFF. For the CDR3, the DNA is TGTGCCAGCAGTTTCCGGACAGGGGATGAAAAACTGTTTTTT.

J is TRBJ1-5 and V is TRBV7-9; D is unresolved. CDR3 length equals 14 residues. CDR1 SEHNR and CDR2 FQNEAQ come from the germline V gene (reference sequence). V was pared by 5 bases and J by 1 base, with 9 bases between. This CDR3 is CASSLRGSNQPQHF. The CDR3 DNA reads as TGTGCCAGCAGCCTCCGGGGAAGCAATCAGCCCCAGCATTTT.

The CDR3 spells CASSLSTRYSNQPQHF. As DNA, the CDR3 is TGTGCCAGCAGTTTATCGACACGATATAGCAATCAGCCCCAGCATTTT. J is TRBJ1-5 and V is TRBV28; D gene ambiguous. The CDR3 runs to 16 residues. The germline V gene has CDR1 MDHEN and CDR2 SYDVKM. Trimming left V 1 base short and J 0 bases short, with 10 bases between.

This clone was found a few times. The V call is TRBV5-1, the J call TRBJ2-1; 13 positions match TRBD2. The V gene end was trimmed by 7 bases and the J gene end by 4 bases; junction bases not matched to a gene: 2. The CDR3 has 14 amino acids. Germline V lookup: CDR1 SGHRS, CDR2 YFSETQ. The chain's CDR3 is CASRTSGSYNEQFF. DNA of the CDR3: TGCGCCAGCCGGACTAGCGGGAGTTACAATGAGCAGTTCTTC.

This chain joins TRBV7-9 and TRBJ2-3, with 9 nucleotides matching TRBD2. Germline V gives CDR1 SEHNR, CDR2 FQNEAQ (reference sequence). CDR3 length: 16 residues. Losses at the gene ends were 5 bases for V and 5 bases for J; bases not matched to a gene: 11. CDR3 bases: TGTGCCAGCAGCCTGGGACTAGCAGATTCGGGAGATACGCAGTATTTT. This sequence encodes CASSLGLADSGDTQYF. Full variable domain (rest looked up from reference TRBV7-9 and TRBJ2-3): DTGVSQNPRHKITKRGQNVTFRCDPISEHNRLYWYRQTLGQGPEFLTYFQNEAQLEKSRLLSDRFSAERPKGSFSTLEIQRTEQGDSAMYLCASSLGLADSGDTQYFGPGTRLTVL.

This clone was counted once. This sequence joins TRBV29-1 and TRBJ1-1; D call uncertain. CDR1 is SQVTM, CDR2 ANQGSEA, per germline. V lost 4 bases, J lost 1 base, and 7 bases lay in between. This CDR3 has 12 residues. CDR3 loop: CSVGAGNTEAFF. The CDR3 nucleotides read TGCAGCGTTGGGGCTGGGAACACTGAAGCTTTCTTT.

This clone has only one observation. The chain joins TRBV19 to TRBJ2-6; TRBD1 aligns across 7 bases. CDR3 size: 18 residues. CDR1 and CDR2 (germline): LNHDA, SQIVND (reference sequence). With 5 bases clipped from V and 2 bases from J, the junction kept 12 bases outside the gene matches. CDR3 coding DNA: TGTGCCAGTAGTGCGCTCCGGGACAGCGGCCCTGGGGCCAACGTCCTGACTTTC. It encodes CASSALRDSGPGANVLTF.

The J gene is TRBJ1-4, the V gene TRBV5-1; D gene unclear. The CDR3 is made up of 15 amino acids. V lost 4 bases, J lost 3 bases, and 13 bases lay in between. CDR1 and CDR2 from the germline V gene are SGHRS and YFSETQ. The CDR3 region has the DNA TGCGCCAGCAGCCCCGGAACAGTTTCTAATGAAAAACTGTTTTTT. Translation gives CASSPGTVSNEKLFF.

The chain recombines TRBV10-3 with TRBJ1-3; perhaps TRBD1 as D (6 bases). Germline assignment: CDR1 ENHRY and CDR2 SYGVKD. The germline V and J ends were trimmed by 7 bases and 6 bases, with 19 bases remaining between them. CDR3 length: 15 amino acids. The CDR3 DNA follows: TGTGCCATCACCCGTACAGGGTTTGGCGCAAACACCATATATTTT. Protein product: CAITRTGFGANTIYF.

A single count supports this clone. The chain links TRBV12-5 to TRBJ1-1; D gene unclear. Germline loops: CDR1 LGHNT, CDR2 FRNRAP. The CDR3 is 13 amino acids. Trimming removed 6 bases at V and 0 bases at J, with 8 bases between. CDR3 loop: CASGNRVNTEAFF. Written as DNA, the CDR3 is TGTGCTAGTGGAAACAGAGTGAACACTGAAGCTTTCTTT. The full variable domain, rest sourced from reference TRBV12-5 and TRBJ1-1, is DARVTQTPRHKVTEMGQEVTMRCQPILGHNTVFWYRQTMMQGLELLAYFRNRAPLDDSGMPKDRFSAEMPDATLATLKIQPSEPRDSAVYFCASGNRVNTEAFFGQGTRLTVV.

The rearrangement links TRBV5-1 to TRBJ2-7, with 8 bases aligning to TRBD1. There are 14 residues in the CDR3. Trimming at V came to 4 bases and at J to 2 bases, leaving 5 bases not matched to a gene. Germline V gene sequence: CDR1 SGHRS, CDR2 YFSETQ. This CDR3 is CASSPDRGPYEQYF. In DNA, the CDR3 is TGCGCCAGCAGCCCTGACAGGGGCCCCTACGAGCAGTACTTC.

The V call is TRBV2, the J call TRBJ2-1; no definite D call. This CDR3 spans 11 amino acids. Germline-derived CDR1 and CDR2 are SNHLY and FYNNEI. Deletions cut 6 bases from V and 10 bases from J, with 10 bases between. DNA of the CDR3: TGTGCCAGCAGCAGACAACAAGAGCAGTTCTTC. Translation gives CASSRQQEQFF.

This clone was counted between two and nine times. The rearrangement joins TRBV4-2 to TRBJ1-3; a possible D gene is TRBD1 (6 bases). Trimming shortened V by 7 bases and J by 3 bases, and 13 bases separated the two germline ends. This CDR3 contains 14 residues. Germline CDR1 is LGHNA and CDR2 is YNFKEQ. The CDR3 loop is CASTAGAGGNTIYF. The CDR3 DNA reads TGTGCCAGCACGGCAGGGGCCGGTGGAAACACCATATATTTT.

Comment on this clone: This sample also contains other DNA sequences that code for the same CDR3. The chain employs TRBV5-1 and TRBJ1-2, with 7 bases fitting TRBD1. This CDR3 is built from 13 residues. The V and J ends lost 2 bases and 3 bases, in that order; junction bases with no gene match: 1. The germline V gene encodes CDR1 SGHRS and CDR2 YFSETQ. CDR3 sequence reads: CASSLTGDYGYTF. CDR3 DNA sequence: TGCGCCAGCAGCTTAACAGGGGACTATGGCTACACCTTC. Complete variable domain (other parts from reference TRBV5-1 and TRBJ1-2): KAGVTQTPRYLIKTRGQQVTLSCSPISGHRSVSWYQQTPGQGLQFLFEYFSETQRNKGNFPGRFSGRQFSNSRSEMNVSTLELGDSALYLCASSLTGDYGYTFGSGTRLTVV.

J is TRBJ2-7 and V is TRBV5-1; a possible D gene is TRBD2 (5 bases). CDR1 is SGHRS, CDR2 YFSETQ, per germline. The V end lost 0 bases, the J end lost 2 bases, and 12 bases lay between the germline ends. The CDR3 has 15 amino acids. The DNA for the CDR3 is TGCGCCAGCAGCTTGGAGGCAGCGGATACCTACGAGCAGTACTTC. Its protein is CASSLEAADTYEQYF.